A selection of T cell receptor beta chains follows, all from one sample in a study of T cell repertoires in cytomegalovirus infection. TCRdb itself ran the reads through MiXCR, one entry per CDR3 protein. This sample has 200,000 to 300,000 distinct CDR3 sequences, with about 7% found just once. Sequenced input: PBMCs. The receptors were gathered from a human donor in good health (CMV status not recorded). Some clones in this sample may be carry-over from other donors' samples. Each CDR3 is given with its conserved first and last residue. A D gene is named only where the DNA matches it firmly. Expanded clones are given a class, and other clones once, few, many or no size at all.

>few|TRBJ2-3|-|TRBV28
CASTRAATDTQYF
TGTGCCAGCACCCGAGCCGCCACAGATACGCAGTATTTT
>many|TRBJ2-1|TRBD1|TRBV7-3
CASSLTLYRGRRWNEQFF
TGTGCCAGCAGCTTAACTCTATACAGGGGGCGACGTTGGAATGAGCAGTTCTTC
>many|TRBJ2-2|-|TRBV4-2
CASSQARVGELFF
TGTGCCAGCAGCCAAGCCCGGGTCGGGGAGCTGTTTTTT
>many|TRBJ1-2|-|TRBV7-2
CASSLVGGDYGYTF
TGTGCCAGCAGCTTAGTAGGCGGAGACTATGGCTACACCTTC
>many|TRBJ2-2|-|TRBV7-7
CASSSFGGELFF
TGTGCCAGCAGCTCATTCGGCGGGGAGCTGTTTTTT
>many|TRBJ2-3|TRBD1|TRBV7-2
CASSSDRGVDTQYF
TGTGCCAGCAGCTCCGACAGGGGAGTCGATACGCAGTATTTT
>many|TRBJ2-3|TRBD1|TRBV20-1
CSAPGGVTGESSDTQYF
TGCAGTGCTCCTGGCGGAGTAACAGGGGAGTCGTCGGATACGCAGTATTTT
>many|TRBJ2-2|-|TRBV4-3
CASSQVLRRNTGELFF
TGCGCCAGCAGCCAGGTCTTAAGACGGAACACCGGGGAGCTGTTTTTT
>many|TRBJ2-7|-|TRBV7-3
CASSLLRDTEQYF
TGTGCCAGCAGCTTACTCCGGGACACCGAGCAGTACTTC
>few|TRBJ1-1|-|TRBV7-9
CASGETLNTEAFF
TGTGCCAGCGGGGAAACATTGAACACTGAAGCTTTCTTT
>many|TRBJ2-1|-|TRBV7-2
CASSFNSGGAYNEQFF
TGTGCCAGCAGCTTCAACTCAGGGGGGGCCTACAATGAGCAGTTCTTC
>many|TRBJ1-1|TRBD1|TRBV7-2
CASRQRRTGGNTEAFF
TGTGCCAGCAGGCAACGCCGGACAGGGGGGAACACTGAAGCTTTCTTT
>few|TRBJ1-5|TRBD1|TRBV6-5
CASRQGPDQPQHF
TGTGCCAGCAGACAGGGGCCGGATCAGCCCCAGCATTTT
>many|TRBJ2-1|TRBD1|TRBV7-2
CASSLKTLTGYNEQFF
TGTGCCAGCAGCTTAAAAACCCTGACAGGGTACAATGAGCAGTTCTTC
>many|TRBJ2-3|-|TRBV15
CATSYGIPDTQYF
TGTGCCACCAGCTATGGGATTCCAGATACGCAGTATTTT
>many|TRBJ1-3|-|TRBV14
CASSQRGGNTIYF
TGTGCCAGCAGCCAACGTGGTGGAAACACCATATATTTT
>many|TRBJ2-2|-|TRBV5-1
CASSFEGNTGELFF
TGCGCCAGCAGCTTCGAGGGGAACACCGGGGAGCTGTTTTTT
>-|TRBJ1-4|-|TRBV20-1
CSALSGQSNEKLFF
TGCAGTGCCCTCTCGGGGCAGTCTAATGAAAAACTGTTTTTT
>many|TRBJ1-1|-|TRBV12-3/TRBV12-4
CASSPRFMNTEAFF
TGTGCCAGCTCGCCGAGGTTCATGAACACTGAAGCTTTCTTT
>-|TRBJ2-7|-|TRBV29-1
CSVEKARYEQYF
TGCAGCGTTGAAAAAGCCCGCTACGAGCAGTACTTC
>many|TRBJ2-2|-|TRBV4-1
CASSQGQANTGELFF
TGCGCCAGCAGCCAAGGACAGGCGAACACCGGGGAGCTGTTTTTT
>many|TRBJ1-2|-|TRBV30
CAFPDGTLYGYTF
TGTGCCTTTCCTGACGGAACCCTGTATGGCTACACCTTC
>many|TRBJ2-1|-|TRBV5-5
CASSFSGIYQFF
TGTGCCAGCAGCTTTTCCGGGATCTACCAGTTCTTC
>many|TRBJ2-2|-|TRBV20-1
CSARPTDSLNTGELFF
TGCAGTGCTAGACCAACGGACAGTCTGAACACCGGGGAGCTGTTTTTT
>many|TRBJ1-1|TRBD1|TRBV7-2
CASSLEPTKTGVGAAFF
TGTGCCAGCAGCTTAGAACCTACTAAGACAGGGGTAGGGGCGGCTTTCTTT
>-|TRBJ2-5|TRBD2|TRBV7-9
CAGGGSETQYF
TGTGCCGGCGGGGGTTCTGAGACCCAGTACTTC
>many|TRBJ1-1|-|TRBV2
CATSRGGGYTEAFF
TGTGCCACCTCTCGGGGGGGCGGTTACACTGAAGCTTTCTTT
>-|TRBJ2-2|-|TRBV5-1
CASSLVALETGELFF
TGCGCCAGCAGCTTGGTCGCACTTGAGACCGGGGAGCTGTTTTTT
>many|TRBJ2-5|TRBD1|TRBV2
CASTPLGQKETQYF
TGTGCCAGCACCCCCCTGGGACAGAAAGAGACCCAGTACTTC
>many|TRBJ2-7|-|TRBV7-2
CASSLIGGEQYF
TGTGCCAGCAGCTTAATAGGCGGCGAGCAGTACTTC
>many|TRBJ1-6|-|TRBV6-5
CASSYSKSLSDLNSPLHF
TGTGCCAGCAGTTACTCAAAGTCCCTTTCCGATCTGAATTCACCCCTCCACTTT
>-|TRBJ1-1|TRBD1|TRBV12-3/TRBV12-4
CASSLKGQGILNTEAFF
TGTGCCAGCAGCCTCAAGGGACAGGGAATCTTGAACACTGAAGCTTTCTTT
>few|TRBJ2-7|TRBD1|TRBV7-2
CASSPDRGWYEQYF
TGTGCCAGCAGCCCAGACAGGGGTTGGTACGAGCAGTACTTC
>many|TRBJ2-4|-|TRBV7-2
CASSFPDSKNIQYF
TGTGCCAGCAGCTTCCCAGACAGCAAAAACATTCAGTACTTC
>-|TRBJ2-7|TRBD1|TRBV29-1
CSVVADRVQRSYEQYF
TGCAGCGTTGTAGCCGACAGGGTCCAGAGGTCCTACGAGCAGTACTTC
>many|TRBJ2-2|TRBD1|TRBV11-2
CASSLFGTGGPSGELFF
TGTGCCAGCAGCTTATTCGGGACAGGGGGTCCTAGCGGGGAGCTGTTTTTT
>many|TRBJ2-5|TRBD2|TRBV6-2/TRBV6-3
CASSYILPGLAEETQYF
TGTGCCAGCAGTTACATCCTCCCGGGACTAGCGGAAGAGACCCAGTACTTC
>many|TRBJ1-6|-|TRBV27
CASSFLNSPLHF
TGTGCCAGCAGTTTCTTAAATTCACCCCTCCACTTT
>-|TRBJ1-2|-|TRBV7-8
CASSLYASGDMGDYGYTF
TGTGCCAGCAGCTTATACGCGTCAGGGGATATGGGGGACTATGGCTACACCTTC
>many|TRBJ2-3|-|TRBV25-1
CASSEYDSTDTQYF
TGTGCCAGCAGTGAATACGACAGCACAGATACGCAGTATTTT
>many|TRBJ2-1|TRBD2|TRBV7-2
CASRPSGGGYNEQFF
TGTGCCAGCAGACCCAGCGGGGGGGGATACAATGAGCAGTTCTTC
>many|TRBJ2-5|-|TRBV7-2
CASSLVGGSQETQYF
TGTGCCAGCAGCTTAGTTGGAGGGTCGCAAGAGACCCAGTACTTC
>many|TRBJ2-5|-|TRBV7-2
CASSLALVRQETQYF
TGTGCCAGCAGCTTAGCCTTGGTGAGACAAGAGACCCAGTACTTC
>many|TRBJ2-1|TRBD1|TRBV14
CASRTSGTGFNEQFF
TGTGCCAGCAGGACATCCGGGACAGGGTTTAATGAGCAGTTCTTC
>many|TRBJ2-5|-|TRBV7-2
CASSFQGGGETQYF
TGTGCCAGCAGCTTCCAGGGAGGGGGGGAGACCCAGTACTTC
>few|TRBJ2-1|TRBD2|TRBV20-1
CSARIAGGHNEQFF
TGCAGTGCTAGAATAGCGGGGGGGCACAATGAGCAGTTCTTC
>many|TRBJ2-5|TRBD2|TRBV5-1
CASSAGTSGQETQYF
TGCGCCAGCAGCGCGGGGACTAGCGGACAAGAGACCCAGTACTTC
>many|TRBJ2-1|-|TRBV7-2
CASSFLQLLGEQFF
TGTGCCAGCAGCTTTCTCCAGCTACTCGGTGAGCAGTTCTTC
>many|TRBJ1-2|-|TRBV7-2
CASSLGLGPDYGYTF
TGTGCCAGCAGCTTAGGTCTGGGACCGGACTATGGCTACACCTTC
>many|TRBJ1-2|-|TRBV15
CATSREAQLIGYGYTF
TGTGCCACCAGCAGAGAAGCACAGTTGATAGGCTATGGCTACACCTTC
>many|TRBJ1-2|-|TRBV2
CASSQHDNYGYTF
TGTGCCAGCAGTCAGCACGATAACTATGGCTACACCTTC
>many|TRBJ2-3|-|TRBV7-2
CASSRNPSGTDTQYF
TGTGCCAGCAGCCGCAACCCCTCCGGGACAGATACGCAGTATTTT
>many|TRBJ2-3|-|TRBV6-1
CASSGRTSGRGTDTQYF
TGTGCCAGCAGCGGGAGAACATCGGGACGGGGAACAGATACGCAGTATTTT
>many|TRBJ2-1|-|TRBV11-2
CASSLEVAKGIDYYNEQFF
TGTGCCAGCAGCTTGGAGGTGGCTAAAGGGATCGACTACTACAATGAGCAGTTCTTC
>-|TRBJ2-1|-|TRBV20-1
CSASRGSNEQFF
TGCAGTGCTAGTAGGGGGTCCAATGAGCAGTTCTTC
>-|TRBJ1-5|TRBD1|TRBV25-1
CASGESPYPNGQGNQPQHF
TGTGCCAGCGGTGAATCCCCCTACCCGAATGGACAGGGAAATCAGCCCCAGCATTTT
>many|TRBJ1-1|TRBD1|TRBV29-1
CSVGGQGAIAEAFF
TGCAGCGTCGGAGGACAGGGGGCGATCGCTGAAGCTTTCTTT
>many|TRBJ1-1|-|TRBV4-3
CASSQDGGVNTEAFF
TGCGCCAGCAGCCAAGATGGCGGGGTGAACACTGAAGCTTTCTTT
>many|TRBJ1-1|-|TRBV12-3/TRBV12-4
CASSLLARNTEAFF
TGTGCCAGCAGTTTATTGGCACGGAACACTGAAGCTTTCTTT